This T cell receptor beta chain was captured in a study of Tregs in tolerant kidney transplant recipients. The sample holds one count of this clone. What it binds is unknown. Study results and caveats: Activated donor B cell expansion appeared to reveal the most relevant donor-specific TCRbeta repertoire. No direct test of biological reproducibility was done here.

Sequencing was performed with immunoSEQ multiplex PCR; in TCRdb, only in-frame clones are kept and a portion is missing. The repertoire holds tens of thousands of clones, with roughly 98% as singletons. Unmatched junction bases numbered 8, after V lost 2 bases and J lost 5 bases. The CDR3 has 16 residues. Germline lookup yields CDR1 MNHEY and CDR2 SVGAGI. This chain uses TRBV6-5 with TRBJ2-5, with 10 positions matching TRBD2. The source is a human donor who received a combined kidney and bone marrow transplant. Material: Tregs from blood, obtained before the transplant. CDR3 DNA sequence: TGTGCCAGCAGTTACGCTTTAGCTAGCGGGAGCGAGACCCAGTACTTC. Translated: CASSYALASGSETQYF.